A selection of T cell receptor beta chains follows, all from one sample in a study of blood T cell repertoires in COVID-19. Method: immunoSEQ multiplex PCR; TCRdb's copy keeps in-frame clones and lacks some. This table has around 170,000 clones, about 82% appearing once. Sample: peripheral blood. These receptor sequences come from a man in his forties or fifties with active or convalescent COVID-19. CDR3s include the opening cysteine and the closing phenylalanine or tryptophan. A D gene is named only where the DNA matches it firmly. The size entry is marked missing in some rows and otherwise reads once, few, many or a size class.

v_call	clone_size	d_call	j_call	cdr3_nt	cdr3_aa
TRBV5-4	.	.	TRBJ2-3	TGTGCCAGCATCCCCGAGGCTAGCACAGATACGCAGTATTTT	CASIPEASTDTQYF
TRBV7-2	.	TRBD2	TRBJ2-1	TGTGCCAGCAGCCCGTGGGACTACGGGGATGAGCAGTTCTTC	CASSPWDYGDEQFF
TRBV6-2/TRBV6-3	.	.	TRBJ1-1	TGTGCCAGCAGTGACGGCGGGAACACTGAAGCTTTCTTT	CASSDGGNTEAFF
TRBV19	once	TRBD1	TRBJ2-5	TGTGCCAGTAGGGACTACAGGGGGGAGAAGACCCAGTACTTC	CASRDYRGEKTQYF
TRBV15	.	.	TRBJ1-1	TGTGCCACCAGCTCCCCGGGTAGGGGGGGAGTAGAAGCTTTCTTT	CATSSPGRGGVEAFF
TRBV4-2	once	.	TRBJ1-2	TGTGCCAGCAGCCAAGTCGCTGCGGGGGATAGTCGGGGCTACACCTTC	CASSQVAAGDSRGYTF
TRBV7-9	.	.	TRBJ1-1	TGTGCCAGCAGCCCCCGCCGGGGGAACACTGAAGCTTTCTTT	CASSPRRGNTEAFF
TRBV6-6	.	TRBD1	TRBJ1-5	TGTGCCAGCAGGGGGAACCGGGACAGGGGGCGTCAGCCCCAGCATTTT	CASRGNRDRGRQPQHF
TRBV14	.	.	TRBJ2-2	TGTGCCAGCAGCCAAGTTCGGGGTTCGAACACCGGGGAGCTGTTTTTT	CASSQVRGSNTGELFF
TRBV4-3	.	.	TRBJ2-2	TGCGCCAGCAGCCAAGAAACAGATTACACCGGGGAGCTGTTTTTT	CASSQETDYTGELFF
TRBV7-2	once	TRBD2	TRBJ2-3	TGTGCCAGCAGCCCCCTTTTGGGAGGGCCCGCAGATACGCAGTATTTT	CASSPLLGGPADTQYF
TRBV24-1	.	TRBD2	TRBJ2-5	TGTGCCACCAGTGATTCGACTAGCGGGGGAGAGACCCAGTACTTC	CATSDSTSGGETQYF
TRBV6-4	few	TRBD2	TRBJ2-5	TGTGCCAGCAGTGACTGGTCCGGGGAGGGGGAGACCCAGTACTTC	CASSDWSGEGETQYF
TRBV9	.	.	TRBJ1-1	TGTGCCAGCAGCGTAGACGCCAGGGGATTGAGAGACACTGAAGCTTTCTTT	CASSVDARGLRDTEAFF
TRBV5-5	.	TRBD2	TRBJ2-1	TGTGCCAGCAGCTTTAGAGGGACTAGCGGGAGCAACAATGAGCAGTTCTTC	CASSFRGTSGSNNEQFF
TRBV18	once	.	TRBJ1-4	TGTGCCAGCTCATCCCAGGGAGGCGAAAAACTGTTTTTT	CASSSQGGEKLFF
TRBV7-8	many	TRBD1	TRBJ2-7	TGTGCCAGCAGCCAAAGGTCAGGGGGCATATACGAGCAGTACTTC	CASSQRSGGIYEQYF
TRBV5-1	.	TRBD2	TRBJ2-7	TGCGCCAGCAGCTCCAATAGCGGGAGGGCTTCCTCCTACGAGCAGTACTTC	CASSSNSGRASSYEQYF
TRBV28	.	.	TRBJ2-7	TGTGCCAGCAGTTCTTACTACGAGCAGTACTTC	CASSSYYEQYF
TRBV5-6	.	.	TRBJ2-3	TGTGCCAGCAGCCCCACCCGTGGCGGATCCGATACGCAGTATTTT	CASSPTRGGSDTQYF
TRBV24-1	few	.	TRBJ2-5	TGTGCCACCAGTTCGCCCTCAGGGGCGGGAGAGACCCAGTACTTC	CATSSPSGAGETQYF
TRBV3-1/TRBV3-2	.	.	TRBJ1-4	TGTGCCAGCAGCCCAAGTTCCGGGGGGGAAGGGGAAAAACTGTTTTTT	CASSPSSGGEGEKLFF
TRBV29-1	.	.	TRBJ1-1	TGCAGCGTTGGGTTGGGGCAGCAAGCTTTCTTT	CSVGLGQQAFF
TRBV5-1	.	.	TRBJ2-7	TGCGCCAGCAGCTTGGGGGCCTTTAGAGGGAGCGGCTACTACGAGCAGTACTTC	CASSLGAFRGSGYYEQYF